These 4 T cell receptor beta chains originate from one sample sequenced in a study of blood T cell repertoires in COVID-19. Clones were read by immunoSEQ multiplex PCR, and TCRdb kept only the in-frame ones, dropping some. The data contain a few hundred thousand clones, about 87% of them singletons. The sequencing input was PBMCs or T cells enriched from blood (not recorded which). The receptors shown here come from a man between 18 and 29 years old with acute COVID-19.

V is TRBV11-3 and J is TRBJ2-7; 8 bases match TRBD1. CDR3 size: 14 residues. J lost 3 bases, V lost 4 bases, and 5 bases had no gene match. Germline assignment: CDR1 SGHNT and CDR2 YENEEA. The CDR3 nucleotides read TGTGCCAGCAGCTCTTACAGGGGGAGCTACGAGCAGTACTTC. This codes for CASSSYRGSYEQYF.

The V gene is TRBV19, the J gene TRBJ1-2; possibly TRBD1 for D (6 bases). Germline CDR1 is LNHDA and CDR2 is SQIVND (reference sequence). The CDR3 runs to 15 residues. Trimming left V 7 bases short and J 7 bases short, with 22 bases between. In DNA form, the CDR3 reads TGTGCCAGTAAGGATCAGGCAGGGGAGTATTCTGGCTACACCTTC. This encodes CASKDQAGEYSGYTF.

The chain is built from TRBV27 and TRBJ1-5, with no clear D. This CDR3 comprises 13 residues. The V end was cut by 3 bases, the J end by 6 bases, with 9 bases between. Per the germline V gene, CDR1 is MNHEY and CDR2 is SMNVEV (reference sequence). Written as DNA, the CDR3 is TGTGCCAGCAGTTTGATTCCGAGTCAGCCCCAGCATTTT. Translation: CASSLIPSQPQHF.

With respect to this clone: One junction end does not reproduce the germline sequence, and a read error may be involved. The J gene is TRBJ1-1, the V gene TRBV11-3; 7 nucleotides agree with TRBD1. The length of the CDR3 is 15 residues. Germline CDR1 reads SGHNT; CDR2 reads YENEEA. The CDR3 DNA reads TGTGCCGGCAGCCCAGCCGGGACAGCGAACACTGAAGCTTTCTTT. This encodes CAGSPAGTANTEAFF.